The clone carrying this TCR beta chain occurred many times. Antigen: not known. This sample stems from a study of T cells after yellow fever vaccination. Study observations and caveats: Secondary responses were weaker yet peaked faster, day 5 versus 15. The booster response re-showed most primary clones: around 97% CD4, approximately 90% CD8. Abundant contaminating clonotypes from the bulk population could appear in FACS-sorted repertoires.

MiXCR, applied by TCRdb to the 5' RACE reads, yields one record per CDR3 protein. The table lists roughly 150,000 distinct CDR3 sequences, more than 5.5% of them singletons. The source of this sequence is a young man who received the YFV17D yellow fever vaccine. Here the sequenced sample was CD4+ T cells sorted from PBMCs, taken less than 6 days after the first yellow fever vaccination.

CDR3: CASSLTGTLEYF. DNA for the CDR3: TGTGCCAGCAGCTTGACCGGGACTTTAGAGTATTTT. The chain recombines TRBV11-2 with TRBJ2-3, with D tentatively TRBD2 (6 bases). The germline V gene has CDR1 SGHAT and CDR2 FQNNGV. The CDR3 contains 12 residues. Between the trimmed V and J ends, which lost 3 bases and 13 bases, there was a span of 14 bases.